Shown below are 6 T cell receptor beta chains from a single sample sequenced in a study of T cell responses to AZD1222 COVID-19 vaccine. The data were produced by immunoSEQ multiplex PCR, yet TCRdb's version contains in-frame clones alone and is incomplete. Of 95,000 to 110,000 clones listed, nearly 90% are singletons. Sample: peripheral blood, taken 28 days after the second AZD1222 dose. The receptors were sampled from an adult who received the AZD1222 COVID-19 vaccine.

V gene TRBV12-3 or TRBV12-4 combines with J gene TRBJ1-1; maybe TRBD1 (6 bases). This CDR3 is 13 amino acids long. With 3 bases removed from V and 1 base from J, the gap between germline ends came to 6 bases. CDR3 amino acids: CASSLGANTEAFF. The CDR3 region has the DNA TGTGCCAGCAGTTTGGGGGCGAACACTGAAGCTTTCTTT.

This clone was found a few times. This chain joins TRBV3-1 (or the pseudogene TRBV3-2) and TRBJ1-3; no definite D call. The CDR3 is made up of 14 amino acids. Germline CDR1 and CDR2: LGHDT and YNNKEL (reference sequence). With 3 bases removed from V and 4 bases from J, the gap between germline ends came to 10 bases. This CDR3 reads CASSHRKEGNTIYF. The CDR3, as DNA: TGTGCCAGCAGCCACCGGAAAGAGGGAAACACCATATATTTT.

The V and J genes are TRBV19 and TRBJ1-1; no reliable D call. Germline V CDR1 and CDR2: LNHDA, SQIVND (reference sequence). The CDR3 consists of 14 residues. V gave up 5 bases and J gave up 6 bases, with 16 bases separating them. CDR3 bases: TGTGCCAGTAGTCCTCGCGGAGAGGGAGCTGAAGCTTTCTTT. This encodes CASSPRGEGAEAFF.

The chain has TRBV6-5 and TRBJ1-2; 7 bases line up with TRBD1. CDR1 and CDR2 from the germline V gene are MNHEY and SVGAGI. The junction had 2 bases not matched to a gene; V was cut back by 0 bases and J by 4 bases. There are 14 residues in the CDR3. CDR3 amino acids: CASSYSNRGYGYTF. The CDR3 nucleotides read TGTGCCAGCAGTTACTCGAACAGGGGCTATGGCTACACCTTC.

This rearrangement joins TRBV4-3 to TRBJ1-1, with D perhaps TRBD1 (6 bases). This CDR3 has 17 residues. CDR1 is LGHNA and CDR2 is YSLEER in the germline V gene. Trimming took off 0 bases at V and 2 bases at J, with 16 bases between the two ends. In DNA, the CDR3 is TGCGCCAGCAGCCAAGATAAGGGGGGACCGACTAACACTGAAGCTTTCTTT. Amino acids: CASSQDKGGPTNTEAFF.

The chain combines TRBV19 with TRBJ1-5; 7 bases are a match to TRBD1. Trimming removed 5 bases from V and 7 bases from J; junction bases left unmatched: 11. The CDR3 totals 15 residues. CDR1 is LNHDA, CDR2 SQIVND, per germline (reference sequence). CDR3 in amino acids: CASSGQKGAGQPQHF. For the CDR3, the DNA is TGTGCCAGTAGTGGACAGAAGGGGGCTGGGCAGCCCCAGCATTTT.